This T cell receptor (beta chain) comes out of a study of graft-versus-host responses after intestinal transplantation. Whole-study context: Transplantation in recipients was multivisceral, liver-intestinal, or isolated intestinal. General study results and limits: Early after transplant, HvG clones declined as circulating GvH clones peaked.

Here immunoSEQ multiplex PCR was the method, and the copy in TCRdb shows in-frame clones only, minus some. The table lists just over 70,000 clones, approximately 87% of them singletons. The germline gives CDR1 KGHSH, CDR2 LQKENI. The CDR3 is 15 residues long. V was shortened by 3 bases and J by 2 bases, with 12 bases between the two germline ends. Points on this clone: Its antigen is unidentified.

The sequence was obtained from a human donor who was the organ donor for an intestinal transplant. The material was unstimulated CD4+ T cells sorted from spleen or lymph node cells, obtained before transplant. The V gene is TRBV18, the J gene TRBJ2-3; perhaps TRBD2 as D (6 bases). The DNA for the CDR3 is TGTGCCAGCTCACCGCTAGCGTTGGCCACAGATACGCAGTATTTT. Amino acids: CASSPLALATDTQYF.